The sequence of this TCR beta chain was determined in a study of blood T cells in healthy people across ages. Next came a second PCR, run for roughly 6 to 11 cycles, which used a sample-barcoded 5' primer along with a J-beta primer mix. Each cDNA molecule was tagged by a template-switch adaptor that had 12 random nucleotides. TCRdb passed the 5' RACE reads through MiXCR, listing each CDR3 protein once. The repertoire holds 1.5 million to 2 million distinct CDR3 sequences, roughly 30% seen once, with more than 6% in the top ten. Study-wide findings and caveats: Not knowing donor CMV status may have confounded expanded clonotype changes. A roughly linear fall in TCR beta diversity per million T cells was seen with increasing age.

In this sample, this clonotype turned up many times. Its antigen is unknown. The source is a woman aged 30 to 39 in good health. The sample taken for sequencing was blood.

CDR3 region: CASSFSGNYEQYF. In DNA form, the CDR3 reads TGCGCCAGCAGCTTTTCTGGGAACTACGAGCAGTACTTC. The chain is built from TRBV5-1 and TRBJ2-7; D remains ambiguous. The germline gives CDR1 SGHRS, CDR2 YFSETQ. Between the trimmed V and J ends, which lost 2 bases and 3 bases, there was a span of 9 bases. CDR3 length equals 13 residues.